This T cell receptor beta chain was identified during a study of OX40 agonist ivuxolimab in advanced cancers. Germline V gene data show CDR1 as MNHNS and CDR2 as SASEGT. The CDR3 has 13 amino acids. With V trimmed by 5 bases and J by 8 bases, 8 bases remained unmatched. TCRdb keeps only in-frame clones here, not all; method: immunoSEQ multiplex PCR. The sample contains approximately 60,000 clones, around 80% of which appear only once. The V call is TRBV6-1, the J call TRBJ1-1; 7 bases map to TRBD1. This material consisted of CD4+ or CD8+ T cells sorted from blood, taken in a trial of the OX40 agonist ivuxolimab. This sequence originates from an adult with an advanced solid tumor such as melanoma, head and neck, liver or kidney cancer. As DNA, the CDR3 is TGTGCCAGCAGTCTCGACGGACAGGCGGAAGCTTTCTTT. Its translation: CASSLDGQAEAFF.